This TCR beta chain originates from a study of identical twins. Study-wide findings and caveats: Modelling approaches yielded underestimates of out-of-frame TCR alpha sharing between monozygotic twins.

CDR3 length: 15 residues. V lost 0 bases to trimming and J lost 10 bases; unmatched junction nucleotides: 9. The germline V gene has CDR1 SGDLS and CDR2 YYNGEE. TCRdb reprocessed the 5' RACE reads via MiXCR and lists one record per CDR3 protein. The sample has approximately 500,000 distinct CDR3 sequences, 20% to 25% seen once. This clonotype came up a few times. Its cognate antigen is unknown. These data also formed part of another study, on T cells expressing NK-cell markers.

This receptor was obtained from a woman under 30 in good health. This chain joins TRBV9 and TRBJ2-3; 9 nucleotides match TRBD2. Sequenced: CD4+ T cells sorted from blood. DNA for the CDR3: TGTGCCAGCAGCGTAGAAGCGGGGGGTACGCTCGCGCAGTATTTT. Translation: CASSVEAGGTLAQYF.